This T cell receptor beta chain was obtained from a study of cytomegalovirus exposure and HLA in healthy donors. The wider study: The study's early data release held some 85 million unique TCRs from HLA-typed donors. Broader study findings: For presence/absence analyses, sequencing depth was assumed to be roughly uniform across donors.

V was clipped by 6 bases and J by 1 base; unmatched bases: 5. The CDR3 is 14 amino acids. Germline V gene sequence: CDR1 MNHNY, CDR2 SVGAGI (reference sequence). PCR involved 60 Vbeta and 13 Jbeta primers. Profiling relied on immunoSEQ multiplex PCR, and the TCRdb table lists in-frame clones only, not all of them. The sample holds roughly 190,000 clones, over 70% seen once. Turning to this clone: Its antigen is as yet unknown.

This TCR was recovered from a man aged 35 to 55 in good health and CMV-seropositive. Sequenced material: PBMCs. The V and J genes are TRBV6-6 and TRBJ1-1; 7 bases align to TRBD1. The CDR3 region has the DNA TGTGCCAGCAGCGGAGACAGGGCGAACACTGAAGCTTTCTTT. Its protein is CASSGDRANTEAFF.